This T cell receptor beta chain was identified in a study of shared clonotypes between healthy human individuals. It was CD45RO-negative cells, positively selected for CCR7, that made up naive CD8 cells, with terminally differentiated effector memory CD45RA+ cells excluded. There were only Caucasian adults among the donors, and all lived in Nashville, Tennessee. Points from the study as a whole: Sequencing depth was expected to influence donor clonotype sharing.

In the case of this clone: Antigen unknown.

At deep level, the assay was performed. Generated by immunoSEQ multiplex PCR, the TCRdb table keeps only in-frame clones and is missing some. The sample consists of millions of clones, roughly 94% of them appearing once. The specimen was naive CD8+ T cells sorted from blood. The TCR sequence derives from a man between 18 and 29 years old in good health.

As DNA, the CDR3 is TGCAGCGCTAACGTGGGATCTGGAAACACCATATATTTT. This codes for CSANVGSGNTIYF. The chain links TRBV29-1 to TRBJ1-3; D gene ambiguous. Trimming pared 7 bases from V and 1 base from J, leaving 11 bases between. Germline V gene lookup returns CDR1 SQVTM and CDR2 ANQGSEA. The CDR3 loop spans 13 amino acids.